This entry is about one T cell receptor beta chain. It lacks a known antigen. Per-base quality was not reported, and no clone a single base away is much larger than it. The germline ends are 15 bases apart after V is trimmed by 4 bases and J by 4 bases. CDR1 and CDR2 (SGDLS, YYNGEE) derive from the germline V gene. The CDR3 sequence holds 15 residues, the cysteine and phenylalanine included. Only CDR3 DNA is held: 45 bases, read in frame from base 1. Library creation used the immunoSEQ multiplex PCR assay. The table comes from immuneACCESS by way of TCRdb, which keeps in-frame sequences with V and J called. Part of the clones is missing from these tables; in studies checked, under half for an unresolved V gene and the rest for unknown reasons. The sample records roughly 40,000 clones, approximately 92% of which are singletons. Clones ranked in the top ten supply roughly 1.2% of the sample. The entry originates in a study of T cell changes during pregnancy in multiple sclerosis (dated by TCRdb to between 2018 and 2020). General notes on the study: Changes in the T cell repertoire over the course of pregnancy were examined in this study in women with multiple sclerosis.

This TCR was sampled from a female donor with multiple sclerosis, enrolled in a pregnancy study. The rearrangement joined TRBV9 to TRBJ1-3; no D segment can be confidently identified. The material sequenced was peripheral blood, taken before pregnancy. CDR3 region: CASSTRPAAGNTIYF. DNA sequence: TGTGCCAGCAGCACCCGCCCGGCAGCGGGAAACACCATATATTTT.